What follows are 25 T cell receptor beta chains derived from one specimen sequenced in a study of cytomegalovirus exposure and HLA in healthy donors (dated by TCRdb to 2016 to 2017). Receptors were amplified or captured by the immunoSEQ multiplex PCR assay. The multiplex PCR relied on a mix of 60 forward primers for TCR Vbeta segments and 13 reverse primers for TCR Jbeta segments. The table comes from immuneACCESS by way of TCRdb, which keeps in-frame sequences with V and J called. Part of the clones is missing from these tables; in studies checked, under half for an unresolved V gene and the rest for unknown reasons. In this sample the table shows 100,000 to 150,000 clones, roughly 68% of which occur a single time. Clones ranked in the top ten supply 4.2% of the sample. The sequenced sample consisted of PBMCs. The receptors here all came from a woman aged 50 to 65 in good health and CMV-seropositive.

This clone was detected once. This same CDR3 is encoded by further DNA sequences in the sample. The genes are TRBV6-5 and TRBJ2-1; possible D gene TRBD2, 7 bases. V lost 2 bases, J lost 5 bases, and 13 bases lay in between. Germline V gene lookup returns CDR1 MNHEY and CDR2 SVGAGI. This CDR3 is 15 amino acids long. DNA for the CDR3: TGTGCCAGCAGTTACGGGAGGGGGGGCCACAATGAGCAGTTCTTC. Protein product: CASSYGRGGHNEQFF.

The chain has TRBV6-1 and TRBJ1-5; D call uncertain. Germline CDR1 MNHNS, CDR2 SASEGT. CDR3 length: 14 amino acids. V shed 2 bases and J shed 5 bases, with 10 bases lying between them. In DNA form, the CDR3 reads TGTGCCAGCAGTGAATTCTCGGGGTATCAGCCCCAGCATTTT. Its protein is CASSEFSGYQPQHF.

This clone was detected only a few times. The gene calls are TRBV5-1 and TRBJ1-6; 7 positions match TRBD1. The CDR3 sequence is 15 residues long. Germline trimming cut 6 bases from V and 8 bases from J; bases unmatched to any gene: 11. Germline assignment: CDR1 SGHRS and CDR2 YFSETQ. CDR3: CASTQHDRAHSPLHF. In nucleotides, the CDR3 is TGCGCCAGCACCCAACATGACAGGGCGCATTCACCCCTCCACTTT. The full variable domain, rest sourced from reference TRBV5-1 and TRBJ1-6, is KAGVTQTPRYLIKTRGQQVTLSCSPISGHRSVSWYQQTPGQGLQFLFEYFSETQRNKGNFPGRFSGRQFSNSRSEMNVSTLELGDSALYLCASTQHDRAHSPLHFGNGTRLTVT.

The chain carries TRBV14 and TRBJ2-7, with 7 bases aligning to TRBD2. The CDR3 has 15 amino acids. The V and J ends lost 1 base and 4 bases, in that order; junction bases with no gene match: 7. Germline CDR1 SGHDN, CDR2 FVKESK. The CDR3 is CASSQVFGTTYEQYF. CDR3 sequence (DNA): TGTGCCAGCAGCCAAGTTTTTGGGACTACATACGAGCAGTACTTC. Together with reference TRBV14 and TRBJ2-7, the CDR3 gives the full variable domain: EAGVTQFPSHSVIEKGQTVTLRCDPISGHDNLYWYRRVMGKEIKFLLHFVKESKQDESGMPNNRFLAERTGGTYSTLKVQPAELEDSGVYFCASSQVFGTTYEQYFGPGTRLTVT.

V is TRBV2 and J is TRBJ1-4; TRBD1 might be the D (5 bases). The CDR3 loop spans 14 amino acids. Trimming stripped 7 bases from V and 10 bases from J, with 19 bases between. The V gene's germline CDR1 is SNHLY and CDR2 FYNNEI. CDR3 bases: TGTGCCAGCATCGGGGTGGGTGGGACTGGAAAACTGTTTTTT. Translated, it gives CASIGVGGTGKLFF.

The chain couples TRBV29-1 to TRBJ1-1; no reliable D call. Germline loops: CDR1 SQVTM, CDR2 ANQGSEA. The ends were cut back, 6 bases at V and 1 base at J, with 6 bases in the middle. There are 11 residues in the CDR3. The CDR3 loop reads CSVGRNTEAFF. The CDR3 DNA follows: TGCAGCGTGGGCAGGAACACTGAAGCTTTCTTT.

The CDR3 region is CASSSTGEGWDMHF. CDR3 bases: TGTGCCAGCAGTAGTACAGGGGAAGGTTGGGATATGCATTTT. The chain joins TRBV28 to TRBJ1-5, with 7 bases identical to TRBD1. The germline CDR1 and CDR2 sequences are MDHEN and SYDVKM. V lost 5 bases, J lost 15 bases, and 16 bases stayed unmatched. CDR3 length: 14 amino acids.

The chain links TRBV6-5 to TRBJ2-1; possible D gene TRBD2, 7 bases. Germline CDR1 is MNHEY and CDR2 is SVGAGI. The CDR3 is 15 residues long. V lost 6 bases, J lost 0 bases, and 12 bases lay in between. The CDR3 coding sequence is TGTGCCAGCAGCCGCGGGGGCACCTCCTACAATGAGCAGTTCTTC. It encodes CASSRGGTSYNEQFF.

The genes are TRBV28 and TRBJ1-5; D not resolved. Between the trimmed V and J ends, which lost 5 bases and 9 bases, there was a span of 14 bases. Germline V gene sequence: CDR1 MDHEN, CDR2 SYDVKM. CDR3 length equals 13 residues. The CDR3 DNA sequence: TGTGCCAGCAGTCCCTTTGACGGAGTGCCCCAGCATTTT. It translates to CASSPFDGVPQHF.

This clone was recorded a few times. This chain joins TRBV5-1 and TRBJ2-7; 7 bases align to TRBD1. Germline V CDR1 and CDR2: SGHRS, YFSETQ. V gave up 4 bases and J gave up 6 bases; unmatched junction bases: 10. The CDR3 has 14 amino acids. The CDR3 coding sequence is TGCGCCAGCAGCCCTGGACAGGTTTTCGGCGAGCAGTACTTC. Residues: CASSPGQVFGEQYF. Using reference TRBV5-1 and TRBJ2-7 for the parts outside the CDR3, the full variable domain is KAGVTQTPRYLIKTRGQQVTLSCSPISGHRSVSWYQQTPGQGLQFLFEYFSETQRNKGNFPGRFSGRQFSNSRSEMNVSTLELGDSALYLCASSPGQVFGEQYFGPGTRLTVT.

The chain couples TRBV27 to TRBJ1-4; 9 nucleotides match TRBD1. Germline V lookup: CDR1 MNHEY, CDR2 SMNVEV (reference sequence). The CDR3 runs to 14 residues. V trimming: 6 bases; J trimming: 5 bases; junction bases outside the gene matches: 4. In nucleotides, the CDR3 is TGTGCCAGCAGACAGACAGGGGGGAATGAAAAACTGTTTTTT. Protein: CASRQTGGNEKLFF.

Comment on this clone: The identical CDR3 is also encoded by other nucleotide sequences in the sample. Here the CDR3 reads CASSLQGASGNTIYF. DNA of the CDR3: TGTGCCAGCAGCTTGCAGGGGGCATCTGGAAACACCATATATTTT. This rearrangement joins TRBV7-9 to TRBJ1-3; 8 bases are shared with TRBD1. The ends lost 3 bases at V and 1 base at J; junction bases unmatched: 2. The CDR3 is made up of 15 amino acids. CDR1 is SEHNR and CDR2 is FQNEAQ in the germline V gene (reference sequence).

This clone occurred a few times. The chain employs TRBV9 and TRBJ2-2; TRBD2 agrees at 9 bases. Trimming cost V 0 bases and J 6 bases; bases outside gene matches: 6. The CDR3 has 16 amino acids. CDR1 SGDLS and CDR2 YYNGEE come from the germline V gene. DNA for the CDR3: TGTGCCAGCAGCGTAGGCCCTAGCGGGGAGGCCGGGGAGCTGTTTTTT. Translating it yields CASSVGPSGEAGELFF.

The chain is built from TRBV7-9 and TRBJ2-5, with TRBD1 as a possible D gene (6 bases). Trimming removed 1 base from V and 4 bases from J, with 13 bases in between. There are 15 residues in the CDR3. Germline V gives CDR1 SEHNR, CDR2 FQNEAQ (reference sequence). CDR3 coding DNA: TGTGCCAGCAGCTTAGAAGTCCGGGACACAGAGACCCAGTACTTC. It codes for CASSLEVRDTETQYF.

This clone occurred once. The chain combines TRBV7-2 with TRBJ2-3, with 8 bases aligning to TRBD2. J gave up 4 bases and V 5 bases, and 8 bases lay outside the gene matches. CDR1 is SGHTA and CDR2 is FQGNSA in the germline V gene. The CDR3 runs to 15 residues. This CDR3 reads CASSRTSNRADTQYF. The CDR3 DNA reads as TGTGCCAGCAGCCGGACTAGCAATCGGGCAGATACGCAGTATTTT. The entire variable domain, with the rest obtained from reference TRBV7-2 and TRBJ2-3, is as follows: GAGVSQSPSNKVTEKGKDVELRCDPISGHTALYWYRQSLGQGLEFLIYFQGNSAPDKSGLPSDRFSAERTGGSVSTLTIQRTQQEDSAVYLCASSRTSNRADTQYFGPGTRLTVL.

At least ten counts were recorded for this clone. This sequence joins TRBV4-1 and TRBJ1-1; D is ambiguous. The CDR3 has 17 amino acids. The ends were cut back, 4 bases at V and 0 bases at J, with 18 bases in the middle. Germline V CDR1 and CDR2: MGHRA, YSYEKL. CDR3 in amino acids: CASSPGPPRIMNTEAFF. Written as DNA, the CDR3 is TGCGCCAGCAGCCCGGGTCCACCACGAATCATGAACACTGAAGCTTTCTTT.

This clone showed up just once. This CDR3 reads CASSKGQGASGNQPQHF. The DNA for the CDR3 is TGTGCCAGCAGCAAGGGACAGGGGGCGTCGGGCAATCAGCCCCAGCATTTT. The chain employs TRBV7-9 and TRBJ1-5; 12 positions agree with TRBD1. From germline, CDR1 is SEHNR and CDR2 FQNEAQ (reference sequence). With 5 bases clipped from V and 2 bases from J, the junction kept 7 bases outside the gene matches. The CDR3 contains 17 residues.

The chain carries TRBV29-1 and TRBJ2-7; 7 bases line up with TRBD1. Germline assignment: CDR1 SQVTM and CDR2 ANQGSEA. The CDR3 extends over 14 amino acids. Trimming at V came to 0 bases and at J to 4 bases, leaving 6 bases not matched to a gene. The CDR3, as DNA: TGCAGCGTTGAAGACCACACAGGGGAATACGAGCAGTACTTC. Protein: CSVEDHTGEYEQYF.

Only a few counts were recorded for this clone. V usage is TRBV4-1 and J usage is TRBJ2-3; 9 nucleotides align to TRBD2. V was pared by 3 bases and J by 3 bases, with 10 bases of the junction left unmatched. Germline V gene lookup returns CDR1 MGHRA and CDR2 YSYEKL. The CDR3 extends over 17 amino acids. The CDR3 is CASSQGGGGGGTDTQYF. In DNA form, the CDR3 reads TGCGCCAGCAGCCAGGGTGGTGGCGGGGGGGGGACAGATACGCAGTATTTT.

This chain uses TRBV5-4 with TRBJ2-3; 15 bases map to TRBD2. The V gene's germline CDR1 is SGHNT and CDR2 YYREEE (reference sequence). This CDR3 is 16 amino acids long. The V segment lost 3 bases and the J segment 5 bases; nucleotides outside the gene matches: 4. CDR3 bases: TGTGCCAGCAGCTGGACTAGCGGGGGGGCCAGAGATACGCAGTATTTT. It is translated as CASSWTSGGARDTQYF.

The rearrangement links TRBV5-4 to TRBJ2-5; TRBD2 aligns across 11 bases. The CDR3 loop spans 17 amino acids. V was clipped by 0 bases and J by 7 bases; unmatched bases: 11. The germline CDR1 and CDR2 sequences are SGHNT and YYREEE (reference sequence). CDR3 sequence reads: CASSLAGISGGAGTQYF. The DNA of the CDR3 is TGTGCCAGCAGCTTGGCGGGTATTAGCGGGGGGGCGGGGACCCAGTACTTC.

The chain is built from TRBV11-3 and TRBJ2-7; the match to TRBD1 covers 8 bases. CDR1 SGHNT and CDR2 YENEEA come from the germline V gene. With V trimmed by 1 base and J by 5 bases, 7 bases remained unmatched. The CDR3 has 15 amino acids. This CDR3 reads CASSLGGNRGDEQYF. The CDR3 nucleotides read TGTGCCAGCAGCTTAGGGGGTAACAGGGGGGACGAGCAGTACTTC.

CDR3 sequence: CASQTSTDTQYF. Written as DNA, the CDR3 is TGTGCCAGTCAAACTAGCACAGATACGCAGTATTTT. The chain joins TRBV28 to TRBJ2-3; no clear D gene. Trimming took off 9 bases at V and 0 bases at J, with 7 bases between the two ends. CDR1 MDHEN and CDR2 SYDVKM come from the germline V gene. The CDR3 spans 12 residues.

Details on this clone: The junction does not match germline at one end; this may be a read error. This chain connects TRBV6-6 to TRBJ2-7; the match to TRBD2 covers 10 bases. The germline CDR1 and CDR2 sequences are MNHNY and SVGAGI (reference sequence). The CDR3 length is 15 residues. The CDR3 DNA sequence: TGTGCCAACAGTTTAGGACTAGCGGCCTCAGGCGAGCAGTACTTC. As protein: CANSLGLAASGEQYF.

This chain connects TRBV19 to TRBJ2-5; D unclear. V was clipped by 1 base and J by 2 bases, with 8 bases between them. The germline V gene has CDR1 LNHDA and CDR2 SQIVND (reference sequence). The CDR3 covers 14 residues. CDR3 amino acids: CASSIGVTQETQYF. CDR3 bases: TGTGCCAGTAGTATAGGGGTGACACAAGAGACCCAGTACTTC.